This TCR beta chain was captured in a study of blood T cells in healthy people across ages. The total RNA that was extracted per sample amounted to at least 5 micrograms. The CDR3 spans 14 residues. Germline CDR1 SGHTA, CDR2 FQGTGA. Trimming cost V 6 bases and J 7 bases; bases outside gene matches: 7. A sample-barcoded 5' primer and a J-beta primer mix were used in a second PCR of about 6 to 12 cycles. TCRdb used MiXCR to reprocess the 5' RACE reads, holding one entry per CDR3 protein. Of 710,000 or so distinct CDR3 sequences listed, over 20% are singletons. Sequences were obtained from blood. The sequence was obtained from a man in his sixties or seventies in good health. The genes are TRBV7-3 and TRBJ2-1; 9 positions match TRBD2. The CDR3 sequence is CASSIAGEGNEQFF. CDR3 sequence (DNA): TGTGCCAGCAGTATAGCGGGAGAGGGAAATGAGCAGTTCTTC.